This TCR beta chain originates from a study of blood T cell repertoires in COVID-19. Study-wide context: The analysed material was cDNA or gDNA that came from T cells, B-cell-depleted T cells, or PBMCs.

The CDR3 sequence is 13 residues long. V lost 4 bases to trimming and J lost 4 bases, with 9 bases between them. Germline V CDR1 and CDR2: SGHTS, YDEGEE. In the authors' workflow: From reference gene primer amplification, estimates of nucleated cell counts were derived. Clones were sequenced by immunoSEQ multiplex PCR, and TCRdb holds only the in-frame ones, with some missing. V and J calls and clone size are those listed in that table; D and trimming were worked out from the DNA. The sample has 250,000 to 350,000 clones, roughly 90% seen once; the top ten hold 0.85% to 1%. The chain links TRBV5-8 to TRBJ2-1; D ambiguous. This clonotype was sampled from a woman aged 35 to 49 who had recovered from COVID-19. The sample comprised peripheral blood. The CDR3 protein is CASSQTRYNEQFF. CDR3 nucleotide sequence: TGTGCCAGCAGCCAGACTCGATACAATGAGCAGTTCTTC.